These 27 T cell receptor beta chains were sequenced from one sample in a study of blood T cells in healthy people across ages. Alongside a J-beta primer mix, a sample-barcoded 5' primer served in a second PCR lasting roughly 7 to 12 cycles. TCRdb passed the 5' RACE reads through MiXCR, listing each CDR3 protein once. Of around 990,000 distinct CDR3 sequences in the sample, roughly two fifths were seen once. The specimen sequenced was blood. Receptors originate from a man between 18 and 29 years old in good health.

In its sample, this clonotype was seen a few times. The rearrangement uses TRBV4-1 and TRBJ2-4; D might be TRBD1 (7 bases). The germline V and J ends were trimmed by 6 bases and 5 bases, with 17 bases remaining between them. The germline gives CDR1 MGHRA, CDR2 YSYEKL. The CDR3 spans 15 residues. CDR3 loop: CASRLLRGAENIQYF. CDR3 nucleotides: TGCGCCAGCAGGCTACTCAGGGGGGCCGAAAACATTCAGTACTTC.

This clonotype was counted a single time. This rearrangement joins TRBV14 to TRBJ2-3; 10 bases agree with TRBD2. The V segment lost 4 bases and the J segment 0 bases; nucleotides outside the gene matches: 10. The CDR3 extends over 18 amino acids. Germline CDR1 SGHDN, CDR2 FVKESK. CDR3 sequence reads: CASSLSGTSASSTDTQYF. CDR3 in DNA: TGTGCCAGCAGCCTTTCCGGGACTAGCGCTTCTAGCACAGATACGCAGTATTTT.

The rearrangement uses TRBV7-9 and TRBJ1-2; the D is unclear. V lost 1 base, J lost 6 bases, and 9 bases lay in between. The CDR3 length is 13 residues. The V gene's germline CDR1 is SEHNR and CDR2 FQNEAQ (reference sequence). CDR3 protein: CASSLGQTNGYTF. The CDR3, as DNA: TGTGCCAGCAGCTTAGGGCAGACAAATGGCTACACCTTC.

V gene TRBV29-1 combines with J gene TRBJ2-3; a weak D match, TRBD2 (5 bases). This CDR3 region has 15 residues. In germline, CDR1 is SQVTM, CDR2 ANQGSEA. V was pared by 2 bases and J by 6 bases, with 18 bases between. The CDR3 region is CSVERVGAIVDTQYF. The CDR3 DNA sequence: TGCAGCGTTGAAAGAGTGGGAGCGATTGTTGATACGCAGTATTTT.

J is TRBJ1-1 and V is TRBV27; 7 bases are a match to TRBD1. The V gene end was trimmed by 3 bases and the J gene end by 1 base; junction bases not matched to a gene: 5. The CDR3 sequence is 15 residues long. Per germline, CDR1 MNHEY and CDR2 SMNVEV (reference sequence). The CDR3 protein is CASSFRTGRNTEAFF. Here the CDR3 DNA reads TGTGCCAGCAGTTTCCGGACAGGCCGGAACACTGAAGCTTTCTTT.

The J gene is TRBJ2-4, the V gene TRBV2; TRBD1 matches at 7 bases. The ends lost 9 bases at V and 13 bases at J; junction bases unmatched: 30. The CDR3 is 18 amino acids. Germline V lookup: CDR1 SNHLY, CDR2 FYNNEI. The CDR3 coding sequence is TGTGCCAGTAGACCAGACCGACCATACAGGACAGGTTTCTCAGAGCAGTACTTC. Its translation: CASRPDRPYRTGFSEQYF.

This clonotype was seen only a few times. The chain has TRBV2 and TRBJ1-5, with TRBD1 matching 9 bases. The CDR3 totals 15 residues. The V and J ends lost 1 base and 5 bases, in that order; junction bases with no gene match: 3. Germline CDR1 is SNHLY and CDR2 is FYNNEI. In nucleotides, the CDR3 is TGTGCCAGCAGTGAAGTGGACAGGGGCGATCAGCCCCAGCATTTT. Protein sequence: CASSEVDRGDQPQHF.

V gene TRBV12-5 combines with J gene TRBJ1-5; D gene uncertain. With 6 bases removed from V and 1 base from J, the gap between germline ends came to 13 bases. From germline, CDR1 is LGHNT and CDR2 FRNRAP. The CDR3 is made up of 15 amino acids. The CDR3: CASGSITESNQPQHF. The CDR3 region has the DNA TGTGCTAGTGGCTCGATTACAGAGAGCAATCAGCCCCAGCATTTT.

The V and J genes are TRBV13 and TRBJ1-1; 7 bases are shared with TRBD1. Germline lookup yields CDR1 PRHDT and CDR2 FYEKMQ (reference sequence). The CDR3 totals 15 residues. After removal of 5 bases from V and 0 bases from J, the junction contained 6 bases not matched to a gene. CDR3: CASSPKGALNTEAFF. For the CDR3, the DNA is TGTGCCAGCAGCCCTAAGGGGGCACTGAACACTGAAGCTTTCTTT. Combining the CDR3 with reference TRBV13 and TRBJ1-1 gives the whole variable domain AAGVIQSPRHLIKEKRETATLKCYPIPRHDTVYWYQQGPGQDPQFLISFYEKMQSDKGSIPDRFSAQQFSDYHSELNMSSLELGDSALYFCASSPKGALNTEAFFGQGTRLTVV.

This clonotype was detected a few times. The genes are TRBV7-3 and TRBJ2-5; tentatively, D is TRBD1 (5 bases). The end of the DNA aligns better with TRBJ2-7, so the J call may be wrong. The CDR3 totals 15 residues. Germline-derived CDR1 and CDR2 are SGHTA and FQGTGA. This chain's CDR3 is CASSHRPSGQYEQYF. The CDR3 region has the DNA TGTGCCAGCAGCCATCGCCCATCCGGACAATACGAGCAGTACTTC.

This clonotype has only a few counts. The gene calls are TRBV5-1 and TRBJ2-4; D possibly uses TRBD1 or TRBD2 (5 bases each). The V and J ends lost 2 bases and 0 bases respectively, with 9 bases between them. In germline, CDR1 is SGHRS, CDR2 YFSETQ. The CDR3 contains 15 residues. The CDR3 region has the DNA TGCGCCAGCAGCTTAGAGGGGATAGCCAAAAACATTCAGTACTTC. This translates into CASSLEGIAKNIQYF.

This clonotype was detected only a few times. V and J are TRBV2 and TRBJ2-5, with a tentative D call TRBD2 (6 bases). Germline CDR1 and CDR2: SNHLY and FYNNEI. Trimming took 7 bases from V and 3 from J, leaving 15 bases between them. The CDR3 runs to 14 residues. The CDR3, as DNA: TGTGCCAGCATACGGGACTTCGGGAAAGAGACCCAGTACTTC. It codes for CASIRDFGKETQYF.

This chain connects TRBV27 to TRBJ2-3; 8 nucleotides line up with TRBD1. Trimming cost V 2 bases and J 2 bases; bases outside gene matches: 6. The CDR3 is made up of 16 amino acids. Germline V gene data show CDR1 as MNHEY and CDR2 as SMNVEV (reference sequence). CDR3 region: CASSLLRDRFTDTQYF. The CDR3 nucleotides are TGTGCCAGCAGTTTACTCCGGGACAGGTTCACAGATACGCAGTATTTT.

The chain recombines TRBV12-5 with TRBJ1-1; no firm D call. V was pared by 3 bases and J by 6 bases, with 11 bases between. From germline, CDR1 is LGHNT and CDR2 FRNRAP. This CDR3 region has 13 residues. The CDR3 DNA reads TGTGCTAGTGGTTTAATTGGGTCTTCTGAAGCTTTCTTT. Its translation is CASGLIGSSEAFF.

The V call is TRBV9, the J call TRBJ2-7; D remains ambiguous. Per the germline V gene, CDR1 is SGDLS and CDR2 is YYNGEE. V was trimmed by 3 bases and J by 7 bases, leaving 14 bases between them. The CDR3 covers 13 residues. Here the CDR3 reads CASSDHSYNEQYF. The CDR3 DNA follows: TGTGCCAGCAGCGACCATTCCTACAATGAGCAGTACTTC.

This sequence joins TRBV6-5 and TRBJ1-2, with TRBD1 matching 8 bases. CDR3 length: 15 residues. Germline V gene sequence: CDR1 MNHEY, CDR2 SVGAGI. V was clipped by 6 bases and J by 8 bases; unmatched bases: 14. The CDR3, as DNA: TGTGCCAGCAGATCCACTACCGACAGGGGCCGCGGCTACACCTTC. It specifies CASRSTTDRGRGYTF.

J is TRBJ2-4 and V is TRBV7-2; D not certain. This CDR3 is built from 16 residues. Germline V lookup: CDR1 SGHTA, CDR2 FQGNSA. V lost 2 bases and J lost 6, with 17 bases in between. CDR3 in amino acids: CASSLFGGPLRNIQYF. As DNA, the CDR3 is TGTGCCAGCAGCTTATTTGGTGGGCCACTCCGAAACATTCAGTACTTC.

The chain has TRBV3-1 and TRBJ1-1; TRBD1 matches 7 bases. Germline loops: CDR1 LGHDT, CDR2 YNNKEL (reference sequence). The CDR3 has 16 amino acids. After removal of 4 bases from V and 8 bases from J, the junction contained 16 bases not matched to a gene. CDR3 in DNA: TGTGCCAGCAGCCGTAGTCAAACAGGGGCCCCCGGGGAAGCTTTCTTT. This sequence encodes CASSRSQTGAPGEAFF.

This clonotype was counted a few times. The chain links TRBV6-5 to TRBJ2-3, with 10 positions matching TRBD1. Germline V gene lookup returns CDR1 MNHEY and CDR2 SVGAGI. V dropped 0 bases and J dropped 5; count of bases not matched to a gene: 2. This CDR3 spans 15 amino acids. The DNA of the CDR3 is TGTGCCAGCAGTTACTCGGGACAGGGGATAGATACGCAGTATTTT. It yields the protein CASSYSGQGIDTQYF.

CDR3 nucleotides: TGTGCCATCAGTGGAACAGGGTCCTACGAGCAGTACTTC. Its translation: CAISGTGSYEQYF. This rearrangement joins TRBV10-3 to TRBJ2-7; tentative D call: TRBD1 (6 bases). The CDR3 is made up of 13 amino acids. V was trimmed by 4 bases and J by 1 base, leaving 8 bases between them. Germline values: CDR1 ENHRY, CDR2 SYGVKD.

With regard to this clonotype: Being one base from a much bigger clone, this may be a read error. V gene TRBV12-3 or TRBV12-4 combines with J gene TRBJ2-4; D remains ambiguous. This CDR3 spans 14 amino acids. This CDR3 is CASSLATNKNVQYF. Written as DNA, the CDR3 is TGTGCCAGCAGTTTAGCTACAAACAAAAACGTTCAGTACTTC.

The rearrangement uses TRBV9 and TRBJ1-1, with no clear D. CDR3 length equals 15 residues. Trimming cost V 3 bases and J 1 base, with 13 bases left between them. CDR1 is SGDLS, CDR2 YYNGEE, per germline. The CDR3 reads CASSAHELANTEAFF. Here the CDR3 DNA reads TGTGCCAGCAGCGCCCATGAGCTCGCGAACACTGAAGCTTTCTTT.

About this clonotype itself: The junction differs from germline at one of its ends, possibly a read error. The V and J genes are TRBV6-2 or TRBV6-3 and TRBJ2-4, with D unclear. Germline V gene data show CDR1 as MNHEY and CDR2 as SVGEGT. There are 13 residues in the CDR3. The CDR3 bases are TGTGCCAGCAGTTACTCACCAGTTGACATTCAGTGCTTC. Protein product: CASSYSPVDIQCF.

The chain carries TRBV10-3 and TRBJ1-1; D uncertain. Germline V CDR1 and CDR2: ENHRY, SYGVKD. The CDR3 sequence is 14 residues long. Trimming shortened V by 2 bases and J by 5 bases, and 12 bases separated the two germline ends. The CDR3 DNA is TGTGCCATCAGTGAGCGCCCACAACCAACTGAAGCTTTCTTT. It specifies CAISERPQPTEAFF.

This clonotype has more than one count but fewer than ten. This chain links TRBV5-1 with TRBJ1-2, with unresolved D. This CDR3 contains 14 residues. Germline CDR1 and CDR2: SGHRS and YFSETQ. V shed 5 bases and J shed 2 bases, with 13 bases lying between them. CDR3 DNA sequence: TGCGCCAGCAGATTGTCCTATTACAACTATGGCTACACCTTC. This codes for CASRLSYYNYGYTF.

The CDR3 region has the DNA TGTGCCAGCAGTTACCCCCGACTAGACAACAATGAGCAGTTCTTC. Its protein is CASSYPRLDNNEQFF. J is TRBJ2-1 and V is TRBV6-2 or TRBV6-3, with D perhaps TRBD2 (6 bases). Germline V gene sequence: CDR1 MNHEY, CDR2 SVGEGT. The CDR3 contains 15 residues. Trimming took 2 bases from V and 5 from J, leaving 13 bases between them.

This rearrangement joins TRBV12-5 to TRBJ1-5; 9 nucleotides match TRBD1. CDR1 is LGHNT and CDR2 is FRNRAP in the germline V gene. The CDR3 contains 18 residues. J was trimmed by 0 bases and V by 0 bases; bases with no gene match: 6. CDR3 coding DNA: TGTGCTAGTGGTTTGGTAATAGAGGACAGGGGTAGCAATCAGCCCCAGCATTTT. Amino acids: CASGLVIEDRGSNQPQHF.